A selection of T cell receptor gamma chains follows, all from one sample in a study of Vδ1+ human thymocytes. TCRdb re-called the multiplex PCR reads through CATT. In the table there are more than 35,000 gamma-chain clones, around 20% of which are singletons. The specimen was Vdelta1+ gamma-delta thymocytes from the thymus. Receptors were obtained from a girl under three years old who had congenital heart surgery. CDR3s include the opening cysteine and the closing phenylalanine or tryptophan. Expanded clones get a size class; other rows say once, few or many, or leave the size out.

v_call,clone_size,j_call,cdr3_nt,cdr3_aa
TRGV8,NA,TRGJP1,TGTGCCACCTGGGACCGACAGGCCACTGGTTGGTTCAAGATATTT,CATWDRQATGWFKIF
TRGV3,NA,TRGJ1/TRGJ2,TGTGCCACCTGGGACAGATTTTGGGATTATTATAAGAAACTCTTT,CATWDRFWDYYKKLF
TRGV3,NA,TRGJP2,TGTGCCACCTGGGACACCCCGACCAGTGATTGGATCAAGACGTTT,CATWDTPTSDWIKTF
TRGV9,few,TRGJP2,TGTGCCTTGTGGGAGACTAGTAGTGATTGGATCAAGACGTTT,CALWETSSDWIKTF
TRGV9,few,TRGJP2,TGTGCCTTGTGGGAGACATCCCGTAGTGATTGGATCAAGACGTTT,CALWETSRSDWIKTF
TRGV8,NA,TRGJ1/TRGJ2,TGTGCCACCTGGGATAGGCCTCGGGACTATCATAAGAAACTCTTT,CATWDRPRDYHKKLF
TRGV2,NA,TRGJP1,TGTGCCACCTGGGACGGGGCCCCCACCCCGGGAACCACTGGTTGGTTCAAGATATTT,CATWDGAPTPGTTGWFKIF
TRGV9,few,TRGJ1/TRGJ2,TGTGCCTTGTGGGAGTTCCCTTATTATAAGAAACTCTTT,CALWEFPYYKKLF
TRGV5,few,TRGJ1/TRGJ2,TGTGCCACCTGGGACCTCGAATATAAGAAACTCTTT,CATWDLEYKKLF
TRGV4,few,TRGJ1/TRGJ2,TGTGCCACCTGGGATAACATGGGTTATAAGAAACTCTTT,CATWDNMGYKKLF
TRGV9,NA,TRGJP1,TGTGCCTTGTGGGAGGTTTATACCACTGGTTGGTTCAAGATATTT,CALWEVYTTGWFKIF
TRGV4,few,TRGJ1/TRGJ2,TGTGCCACCTGGGATCCGGCGGGGAAGAAACTCTTT,CATWDPAGKKLF